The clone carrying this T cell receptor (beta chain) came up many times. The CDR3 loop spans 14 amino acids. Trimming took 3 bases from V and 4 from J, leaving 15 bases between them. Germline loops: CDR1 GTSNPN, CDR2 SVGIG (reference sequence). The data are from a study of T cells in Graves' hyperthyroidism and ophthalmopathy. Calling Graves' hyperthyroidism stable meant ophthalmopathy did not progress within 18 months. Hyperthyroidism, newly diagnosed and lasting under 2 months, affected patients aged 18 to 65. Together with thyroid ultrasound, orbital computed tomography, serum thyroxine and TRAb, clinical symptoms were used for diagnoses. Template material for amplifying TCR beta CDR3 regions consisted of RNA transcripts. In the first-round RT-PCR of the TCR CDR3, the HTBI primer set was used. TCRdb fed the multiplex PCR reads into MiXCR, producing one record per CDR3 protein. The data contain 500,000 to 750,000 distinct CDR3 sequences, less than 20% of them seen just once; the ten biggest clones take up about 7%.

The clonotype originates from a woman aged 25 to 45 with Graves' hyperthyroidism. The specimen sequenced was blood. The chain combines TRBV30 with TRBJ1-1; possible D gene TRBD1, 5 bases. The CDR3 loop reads CAWRRPEGFTEAFF. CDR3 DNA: TGTGCCTGGAGGAGACCGGAGGGGTTCACTGAAGCTTTCTTT.